This record concerns one T cell receptor beta chain sequence. Its antigen is as yet unknown. This entry is derived from a study of regulatory T cells. General study results and limits: Patient CD8+ T cells trended nonsignificantly toward lower Shannon entropy than control CD8+ cells. In patients, unique TRB V-J pairs were restricted and V/J usage skewed, especially in Tregs.

Amplification used 52 TRBV primers and 13 TRBJ primers. Method: immunoSEQ multiplex PCR; TCRdb's copy keeps in-frame clones and lacks some. The table shows 20,000 or so clones, with over 85% occurring only once. Germline CDR1 reads SGHRS; CDR2 reads YFSETQ. The CDR3 totals 15 residues. V was shortened by 3 bases and J by 7 bases, with 16 bases between the two germline ends. A couple of CD3G-deficient patients had more severe autoimmunity; all had some. At testing, patients were 2 to 39 years old, with reduced naive and increased memory T-cell proportions. The receptor comes from a child under 10 years old with CD3G deficiency. The specimen sequenced was CD8+ T cells sorted from blood. This chain joins TRBV5-1 and TRBJ2-2; the D is unclear. CDR3 bases: TGCGCCAGCAGCTGGGAACCGGGCCTCCGCGGGGAGCTGTTTTTT. This gives the protein CASSWEPGLRGELFF.